This TCR beta chain stems from a study of CD8 T cells in ankylosing spondylitis. Study-wide results and limits: Earlier authors reported some of these motif variants in reactive arthritis synovial fluid and blood.

TCRdb recomputed calls from the 5' RACE reads with MiXCR, one row per CDR3 protein. Of around 180,000 distinct CDR3 sequences detected, approximately 12% appear once; the ten largest clones hold approximately 11%. This clonotype was recorded many times. Its antigen is unknown. V lost 2 bases and J lost 6, with 13 bases in between. Germline V gene sequence: CDR1 SGHTA, CDR2 FQGNSA. The CDR3 length is 14 residues. The receptor comes from a female donor with ankylosing spondylitis or in good health (not recorded which). The chain links TRBV7-2 to TRBJ1-2, with D unresolved. Sequencing was done on a sample of blood, either unsorted or a sorted T cell fraction (not recorded which). The CDR3 sequence: CASSLLGYQDGYTF. The CDR3 DNA reads as TGTGCCAGCAGCTTACTGGGGTACCAGGATGGCTACACCTTC.